The clone carrying this T cell receptor (beta chain) was detected ten times or more. As yet, its antigen is unknown. The sample belongs to a study of CD8+CD57+ T cells in acquired aplastic anemia. Overall study: Quantities of DNA derived from sorted CD4+ and CD8+ cells averaged around 3 ug.

Study-level points and caveats: Patients did not significantly differ from controls in CD8+ Simpson's diversity. Sharing between patients and controls was observed for some 27 CD8+ CDR3 sequences.

For CDR3 and TCR beta VDJ profiling, genomic DNA was the template used. TCRdb called the reads again in MiXCR, with one record for every CDR3 protein. The sample holds 80,000 or so distinct CDR3 sequences, under 50% seen once. The CDR3 runs to 14 residues. The J segment lost 3 bases and the V segment lost 1 base, leaving 5 bases of the junction unmatched. Germline V CDR1 and CDR2: DFQATT, SNEGSKA (reference sequence). The sequenced sample consisted of sorted CD4+, CD8+, or CD8+CD57+ T cells (not recorded which) from PBMCs. The receptor was derived from a human donor in good health, serving as a control. The chain uses TRBV20-1 and TRBJ2-7; TRBD2 aligns across 8 bases. The CDR3 region has the DNA TGCAGTGCTAGAGTATCCAGCGGGAGCTACGAGCAGTACTTC. Protein: CSARVSSGSYEQYF.